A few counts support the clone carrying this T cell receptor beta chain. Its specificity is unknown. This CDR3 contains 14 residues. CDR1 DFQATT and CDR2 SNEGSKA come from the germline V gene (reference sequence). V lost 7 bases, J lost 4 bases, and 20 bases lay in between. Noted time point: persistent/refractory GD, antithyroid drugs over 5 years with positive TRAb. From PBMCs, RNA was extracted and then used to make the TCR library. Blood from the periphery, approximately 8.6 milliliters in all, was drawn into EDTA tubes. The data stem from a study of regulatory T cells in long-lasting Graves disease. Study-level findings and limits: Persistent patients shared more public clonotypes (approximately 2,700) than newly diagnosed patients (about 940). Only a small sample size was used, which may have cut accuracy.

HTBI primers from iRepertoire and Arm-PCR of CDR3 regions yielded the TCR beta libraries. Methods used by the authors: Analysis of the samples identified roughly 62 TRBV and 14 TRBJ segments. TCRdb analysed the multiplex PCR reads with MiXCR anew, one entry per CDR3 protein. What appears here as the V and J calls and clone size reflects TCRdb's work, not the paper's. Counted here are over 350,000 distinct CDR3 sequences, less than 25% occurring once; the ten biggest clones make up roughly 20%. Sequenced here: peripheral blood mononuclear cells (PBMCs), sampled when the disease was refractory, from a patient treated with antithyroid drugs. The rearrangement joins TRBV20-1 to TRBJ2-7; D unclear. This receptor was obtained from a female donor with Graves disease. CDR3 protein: CSVCGSAPTYEQYF. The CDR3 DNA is TGCAGTGTGTGTGGAAGCGCCCCAACGTACGAGCAGTACTTC.